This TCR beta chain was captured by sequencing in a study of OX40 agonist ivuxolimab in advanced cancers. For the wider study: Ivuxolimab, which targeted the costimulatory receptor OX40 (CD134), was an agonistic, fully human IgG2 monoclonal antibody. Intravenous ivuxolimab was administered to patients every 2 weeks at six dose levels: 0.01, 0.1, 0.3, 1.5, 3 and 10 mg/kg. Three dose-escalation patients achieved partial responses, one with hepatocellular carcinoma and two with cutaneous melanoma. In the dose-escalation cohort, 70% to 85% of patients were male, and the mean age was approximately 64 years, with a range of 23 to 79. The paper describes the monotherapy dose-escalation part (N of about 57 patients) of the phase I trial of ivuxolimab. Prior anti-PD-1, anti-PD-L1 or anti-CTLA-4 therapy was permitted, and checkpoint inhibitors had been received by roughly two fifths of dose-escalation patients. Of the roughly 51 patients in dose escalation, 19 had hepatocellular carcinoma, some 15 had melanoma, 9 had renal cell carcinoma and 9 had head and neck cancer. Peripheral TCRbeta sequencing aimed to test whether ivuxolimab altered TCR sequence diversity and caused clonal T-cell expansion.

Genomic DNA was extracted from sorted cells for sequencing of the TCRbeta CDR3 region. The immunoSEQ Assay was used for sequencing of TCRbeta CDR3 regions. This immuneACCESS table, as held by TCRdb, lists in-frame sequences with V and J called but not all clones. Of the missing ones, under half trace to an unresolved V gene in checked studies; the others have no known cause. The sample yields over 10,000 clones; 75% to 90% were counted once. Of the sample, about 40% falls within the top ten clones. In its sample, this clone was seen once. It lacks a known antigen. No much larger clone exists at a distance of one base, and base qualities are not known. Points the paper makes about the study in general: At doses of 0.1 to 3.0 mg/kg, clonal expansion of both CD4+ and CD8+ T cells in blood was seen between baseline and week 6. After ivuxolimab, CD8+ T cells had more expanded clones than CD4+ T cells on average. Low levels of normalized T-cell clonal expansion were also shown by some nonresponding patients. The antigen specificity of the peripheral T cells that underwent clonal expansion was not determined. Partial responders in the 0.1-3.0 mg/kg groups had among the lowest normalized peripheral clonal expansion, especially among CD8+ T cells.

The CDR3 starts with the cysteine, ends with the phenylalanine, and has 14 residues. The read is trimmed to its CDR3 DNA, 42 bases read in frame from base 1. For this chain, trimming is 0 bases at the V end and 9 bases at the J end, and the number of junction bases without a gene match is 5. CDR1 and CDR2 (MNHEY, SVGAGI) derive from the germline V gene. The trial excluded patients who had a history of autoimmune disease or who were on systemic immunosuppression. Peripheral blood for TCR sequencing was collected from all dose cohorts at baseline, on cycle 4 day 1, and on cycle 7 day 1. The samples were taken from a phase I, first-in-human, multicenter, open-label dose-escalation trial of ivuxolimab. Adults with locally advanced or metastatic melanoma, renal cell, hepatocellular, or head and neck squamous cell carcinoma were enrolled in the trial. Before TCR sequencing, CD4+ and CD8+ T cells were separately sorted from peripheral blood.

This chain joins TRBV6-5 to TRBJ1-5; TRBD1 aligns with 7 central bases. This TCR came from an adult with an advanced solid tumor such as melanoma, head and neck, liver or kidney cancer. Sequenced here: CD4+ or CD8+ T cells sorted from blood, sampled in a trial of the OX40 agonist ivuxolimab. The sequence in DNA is TGTGCCAGCAGTTACTCGACAGGGACACTGCCCCAGCATTTT. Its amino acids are CASSYSTGTLPQHF.